These T cell receptor beta chains were read from a single sample in a study of blood T cell repertoires in COVID-19. Sequencing was performed with immunoSEQ multiplex PCR; in TCRdb, only in-frame clones are kept and a portion is missing. The sample has a few hundred thousand clones; roughly 90% are singletons. Sequenced input: peripheral blood. Receptor source: a woman aged 25 to 39 with COVID-19, enrolled during active disease. The conserved cysteine and the conserved F or W are not part of the CDR3 here.

TRBV6-2/TRBV6-3	TRBJ1-2	ASSQGDYGYT
TRBV3-1/TRBV3-2	TRBJ1-1	ASSQVGSRAF
TRBV7-3	TRBJ2-1	ASSPDSYNEQF
TRBV18	TRBJ2-2	ASSPSGSGMNTGELF
TRBV9	TRBJ2-5	ASSVGLAGVGETQY
TRBV2	TRBJ1-1	ASRRTGTAEAF
TRBV20-1	TRBJ2-5	SASGGGQHQETQY
TRBV24-1	TRBJ2-5	ATAAAGDRKTQY
TRBV7-8	TRBJ2-7	ASSIADPRSDEQY
TRBV19	TRBJ1-5	ASSIAEAHRPQH
TRBV5-4	TRBJ1-2	ASSSRQISNYGYT
TRBV6-1	TRBJ2-7	ASSERTGGSYEQY
TRBV5-8	TRBJ2-1	ASSLVSSGRANEF
TRBV6-5	TRBJ2-1	ASSLLAGYNEQF
TRBV29-1	TRBJ1-2	SVGPGLANYGYT
TRBV28	TRBJ2-3	ASQTSGSGTDTQY
TRBV2	TRBJ2-1	ASRHAGTRQYNEQF
TRBV7-9	TRBJ2-1	ASSLAVEQF
TRBV19	TRBJ1-3	ASKAGSSGNTIY
TRBV19	TRBJ2-3	ASKFRLAGADTQY
TRBV7-3	TRBJ2-2	ASSRTTSNTGELF
TRBV7-9	TRBJ2-7	ASSSPLSPGREQY
TRBV7-9	TRBJ1-1	ASSLDRGTEAF
TRBV7-9	TRBJ1-2	ASSFRKDRGREGYT
TRBV28	TRBJ1-5	ASNWGTNQPQH
TRBV9	TRBJ2-3	ASSGLAGPDTQY
TRBV11-2	TRBJ2-2	ASSLAGVNTGELF
TRBV24-1	TRBJ2-5	ATRGGAGEETQY
TRBV6-5	TRBJ1-1	ASRLTGNTEAF
TRBV15	TRBJ2-1	ATSRGWGRVENEQF
TRBV12-2	TRBJ1-2	ASRFSQGACGYT
TRBV10-3	TRBJ2-7	AISESPLLAGSHEQY
TRBV7-9	TRBJ2-1	ASSLLGGGPEQF
TRBV11-2	TRBJ2-3	ASSGGAGNTDTQY
TRBV4-1	TRBJ2-5	ASSQPTSGMETQY
TRBV5-1	TRBJ1-4	ASSLTAVNEKLF
TRBV6-5	TRBJ2-7	ASSITGILGEQY
TRBV30	TRBJ2-3	AWSPGAGGIDTQY
TRBV27	TRBJ2-5	ASSRQGAGGETQY
TRBV21-1	TRBJ2-3	ASSTLTGTGTDTQY
TRBV6-5	TRBJ1-5	ASAGLYSNQPQH